Listed here are 27 T cell receptor beta chains from one sample, sequenced in a study of blood T cells in healthy people across ages. The use of a sample-barcoded 5' primer and a J-beta primer mix characterized a second PCR of about 7 to 12 cycles. TCRdb ran MiXCR on the 5' RACE reads and lists one entry per CDR3 protein. The table shows roughly 700,000 distinct CDR3 sequences, with approximately 50% occurring only once. Sample: blood. The receptors were sampled from a woman aged 55-75 years in good health.

This clonotype was detected only a few times. This chain links TRBV10-3 with TRBJ2-1; TRBD2 aligns across 10 bases. Germline V gene data show CDR1 as ENHRY and CDR2 as SYGVKD. This CDR3 is 19 amino acids long. J gave up 1 base and V 5 bases, and 14 bases lay outside the gene matches. The CDR3 DNA follows: TGTGCCATCAGTACTCAACCTAGCGGGAGCCTAAGTTCCTACAATGAGCAGTTCTTC. This sequence encodes CAISTQPSGSLSSYNEQFF.

In its sample, this clonotype was seen a few times. The rearrangement uses TRBV11-2 and TRBJ1-1; D ambiguous. Germline CDR1 is SGHAT and CDR2 is FQNNGV. Trimming took 2 bases from V and 3 from J, leaving 13 bases between them. The CDR3 loop spans 15 amino acids. CDR3 protein: CASSLSWAVDTEAFF. The DNA for the CDR3 is TGTGCCAGCAGCTTATCCTGGGCGGTGGACACTGAAGCTTTCTTT. The complete variable domain, with remaining parts taken from reference TRBV11-2 and TRBJ1-1, reads EAGVAQSPRYKIIEKRQSVAFWCNPISGHATLYWYQQILGQGPKLLIQFQNNGVVDDSQLPKDRFSAERLKGVDSTLKIQPAKLEDSAVYLCASSLSWAVDTEAFFGQGTRLTVV.

The sample holds a few counts of this clonotype. CDR3 DNA: TGCGCCAGCACCCCGCGTGGAGGAGATGGCTATGGCTACACCTTC. Translation gives CASTPRGGDGYGYTF. The V and J genes are TRBV5-1 and TRBJ1-2; D gene unclear. The CDR3 has 15 residues. The germline CDR1 and CDR2 sequences are SGHRS and YFSETQ. The V gene lost 6 bases and the J gene lost 4 bases, with 19 bases spanning the gap.

A few counts support this clonotype. The rearrangement links TRBV20-1 to TRBJ1-2, with 9 bases that match TRBD1. J was trimmed by 4 bases and V by 5 bases; bases with no gene match: 14. This CDR3 comprises 16 residues. From germline, CDR1 is DFQATT and CDR2 SNEGSKA (reference sequence). This CDR3 is CSAHTTPGQGFYGYTF. The CDR3 bases are TGCAGTGCTCACACGACCCCGGGACAGGGATTCTATGGCTACACCTTC.

This chain uses TRBV12-3 or TRBV12-4 with TRBJ2-5; D is unresolved. V was clipped by 2 bases and J by 11 bases, with 21 bases between them. This CDR3 is 15 amino acids long. The CDR3 sequence: CASSLNSLDLNEQYF. The DNA of the CDR3 is TGTGCCAGCAGTTTAAATAGTCTCGATCTCAATGAGCAGTACTTC.

This clonotype was detected a few times. This chain connects TRBV3-1 to TRBJ1-4; no clear D gene. V dropped 1 base and J dropped 0 bases, with 9 bases sitting between them. The CDR3 has 16 amino acids. Germline V CDR1 and CDR2: LGHDT, YNNKEL (reference sequence). CDR3 residues: CASSQVMASTNEKLFF. For the CDR3, the DNA is TGTGCCAGCAGCCAAGTGATGGCCTCAACTAATGAAAAACTGTTTTTT.

This clonotype was counted only a few times. This chain links TRBV28 with TRBJ2-3; 8 bases align to TRBD2. With 3 bases clipped from V and 2 bases from J, the junction kept 4 bases outside the gene matches. This CDR3 has 15 residues. Germline V gene data show CDR1 as MDHEN and CDR2 as SYDVKM. CDR3 sequence reads: CASSFSGGNTDTQYF. In DNA form, the CDR3 reads TGTGCCAGCAGTTTTTCGGGGGGGAACACAGATACGCAGTATTTT.

DNA of the CDR3: TGTGCCAGCGGCCGGACAGGTCAGCGCACAGATACGCAGTATTTT. Its protein product is CASGRTGQRTDTQYF. This rearrangement joins TRBV11-2 to TRBJ2-3, with TRBD1 matching 7 bases. The germline CDR1 and CDR2 sequences are SGHAT and FQNNGV. V lost 8 bases, J lost 1 base, and 9 bases stayed unmatched. The CDR3 has 15 residues.

This clonotype has more than one count but fewer than ten. CDR3 loop: CASSPRQGETQYF. The DNA of the CDR3 is TGTGCCAGTAGCCCTCGACAGGGGGAGACCCAGTACTTC. The genes are TRBV7-2 and TRBJ2-5, with 8 bases that match TRBD1. V shed 9 bases and J 5 bases; nucleotides not matched to a gene: 8. The CDR3 length is 13 residues. The germline V gene encodes CDR1 SGHTA and CDR2 FQGNSA.

The genes are TRBV20-1 and TRBJ2-3, with TRBD2 identical over 7 bases. CDR1 DFQATT and CDR2 SNEGSKA come from the germline V gene (reference sequence). The CDR3 spans 11 residues. Unmatched junction bases numbered 2, after V lost 6 bases and J lost 5 bases. The CDR3 sequence is CSAQRGDTQYF. Here the CDR3 DNA reads TGCAGTGCCCAGCGGGGAGATACGCAGTATTTT.

This clonotype was detected only a few times. The rearrangement uses TRBV7-3 and TRBJ2-1; tentatively, D is TRBD2 (7 bases). The CDR3 is made up of 14 amino acids. Germline V CDR1 and CDR2: SGHTA, FQGTGA. Trimming took off 1 base at V and 6 bases at J, with 10 bases between the two ends. Here the CDR3 reads CASSLSGGPNEQFF. The CDR3 nucleotides are TGTGCCAGCAGCTTAAGCGGGGGCCCCAATGAGCAGTTCTTC. Drawing the rest from reference TRBV7-3 and TRBJ2-1, the complete variable domain is GAGVSQTPSNKVTEKGKYVELRCDPISGHTALYWYRQSLGQGPEFLIYFQGTGAADDSGLPNDRFFAVRPEGSVSTLKIQRTERGDSAVYLCASSLSGGPNEQFFGPGTRLTVL.

This clonotype has just a few counts. The chain links TRBV7-2 to TRBJ1-1, with D possibly being TRBD1 (5 bases). V gave up 1 base and J gave up 1 base, with 10 bases separating them. The CDR3 has 15 residues. Germline V CDR1 and CDR2: SGHTA, FQGNSA. The chain's CDR3 is CASSLDDRPNTEAFF. CDR3 bases: TGTGCCAGCAGCTTAGATGACAGACCGAACACTGAAGCTTTCTTT. Looking up the rest from reference TRBV7-2 and TRBJ1-1 gives the full variable domain: GAGVSQSPSNKVTEKGKDVELRCDPISGHTALYWYRQSLGQGLEFLIYFQGNSAPDKSGLPSDRFSAERTGGSVSTLTIQRTQQEDSAVYLCASSLDDRPNTEAFFGQGTRLTVV.

The chain carries TRBV28 and TRBJ2-5; 14 nucleotides match TRBD2. This CDR3 comprises 16 residues. Germline V gives CDR1 MDHEN, CDR2 SYDVKM. The J segment lost 5 bases and the V segment lost 5 bases, leaving 7 bases of the junction unmatched. This chain's CDR3 is CASSRRGTSGSETQYF. The CDR3 nucleotides read TGTGCCAGCAGTCGAAGGGGGACTAGCGGGAGCGAGACCCAGTACTTC.

This clonotype has just a few counts. The DNA for the CDR3 is TGTGCCAGCACCCACTCCATTACGGGGCAAGAGACCCAGTACTTC. The encoded protein is CASTHSITGQETQYF. The genes are TRBV7-9 and TRBJ2-5, with D perhaps matching TRBD2 (5 bases). The length of the CDR3 is 15 residues. Germline assignment: CDR1 SEHNR and CDR2 FQNEAQ (reference sequence). V was cut by 7 bases and J by 2 bases, with 17 bases left in between. The full variable domain, in which reference TRBV7-9 and TRBJ2-5 provide the parts outside the CDR3, is DTGVSQNPRHKITKRGQNVTFRCDPISEHNRLYWYRQTLGQGPEFLTYFQNEAQLEKSRLLSDRFSAERPKGSFSTLEIQRTEQGDSAMYLCASTHSITGQETQYFGPGTRLLVL.

This clonotype was picked up one time. V is TRBV7-9 and J is TRBJ1-1; D unclear. CDR1 is SEHNR, CDR2 FQNEAQ, per germline (reference sequence). The germline V and J ends were trimmed by 2 bases and 5 bases, with 9 bases remaining between them. The CDR3 contains 13 residues. The chain's CDR3 is CASSLLLGTEAFF. The CDR3 coding sequence is TGTGCCAGCAGCTTATTACTTGGGACTGAAGCTTTCTTT.

The chain has TRBV27 and TRBJ1-3; the D is unclear. The CDR3 has 15 amino acids. Germline V gene sequence: CDR1 MNHEY, CDR2 SMNVEV (reference sequence). V was cut by 5 bases and J by 0 bases, with 11 bases left in between. The CDR3 spells CASSLVQPSGNTIYF. The CDR3 nucleotides are TGTGCCAGCAGTCTGGTACAGCCCTCTGGAAACACCATATATTTT.

Only one count was recorded for this clonotype. This chain uses TRBV20-1 with TRBJ1-5; D might be TRBD1 (6 bases). This CDR3 contains 13 residues. CDR1 is DFQATT and CDR2 is SNEGSKA in the germline V gene (reference sequence). The V end was cut by 3 bases, the J end by 13 bases, with 19 bases between. Here the CDR3 DNA reads TGCAGTGCTAGCTCCCACATCGACAGGCGGCAGCATTTT. Translated: CSASSHIDRRQHF.

V gene TRBV9 combines with J gene TRBJ2-7, with 8 bases identical to TRBD2. The J call is uncertain, as TRBJ2-5 better fits the DNA end. This CDR3 comprises 15 residues. Looked up from germline, CDR1 is SGDLS and CDR2 is YYNGEE. In DNA form, the CDR3 reads TGTGCCAGCAGCGGCTCCGGGACTAGAGTTGAGACCCAGTACTTC. As protein: CASSGSGTRVETQYF.

The J gene is TRBJ1-1, the V gene TRBV7-7; D unclear. Germline assignment: CDR1 SSHAT and CDR2 FNYEAQ (reference sequence). The CDR3 runs 17 residues. Trimming left V 4 bases short and J 0 bases short, with 18 bases between. The CDR3 coding sequence is TGTGCCAGCAGCTCACCTCCTGAAAAGGCGATGAACACTGAAGCTTTCTTT. This codes for CASSSPPEKAMNTEAFF.

V usage is TRBV15 and J usage is TRBJ2-1, with 7 bases aligning to TRBD1. Trimming took 11 bases from V and 7 from J; bases not matched to a gene: 11. The CDR3 is 13 residues long. Germline values: CDR1 LNHNV, CDR2 YYDKDF (reference sequence). The CDR3 nucleotides read TGTGCCTCCCGGACAGGTCTGGGGAATGAGCAGTTCTTC. As protein: CASRTGLGNEQFF. Complete variable domain (other parts from reference TRBV15 and TRBJ2-1): DAMVIQNPRYQVTQFGKPVTLSCSQTLNHNVMYWYQQKSSQAPKLLFHYYDKDFNNEADTPDNFQSRRPNTSFCFLDIRSPGLGDTAMYLCASRTGLGNEQFFGPGTRLTVL.

V and J are TRBV12-3 or TRBV12-4 and TRBJ2-2; D is tentatively TRBD1 or TRBD2 (5 bases each). The V end lost 4 bases, the J end lost 6 bases, and 12 bases lay between the germline ends. CDR3 length equals 14 residues. The CDR3 is CASSSGRRAGELFF. The DNA for the CDR3 is TGTGCCAGCAGTTCGGGACGGCGCGCCGGGGAGCTGTTTTTT.

This clonotype has a handful of counts. The genes are TRBV29-1 and TRBJ2-5, with TRBD1 identical over 8 bases. CDR3 length: 15 residues. The V gene end was trimmed by 4 bases and the J gene end by 5 bases; junction bases not matched to a gene: 12. Germline CDR1 SQVTM, CDR2 ANQGSEA. CDR3 in DNA: TGCAGCGTTGCGGGAGTGACAGGGGAACTGGAGACCCAGTACTTC. Its translation: CSVAGVTGELETQYF.

This chain joins TRBV20-1 and TRBJ1-2; D remains unclear. The CDR3 extends over 14 amino acids. Between the trimmed V and J ends, which lost 3 bases and 1 base, there was a span of 12 bases. Germline V gives CDR1 DFQATT, CDR2 SNEGSKA (reference sequence). The CDR3 DNA is TGCAGTGCTAGGGACGTCGTCGTTAACTATGGCTACACCTTC. Protein: CSARDVVVNYGYTF.

This clonotype was recorded many times. The rearrangement uses TRBV7-9 and TRBJ2-7; possible D gene TRBD2, 6 bases. From germline, CDR1 is SEHNR and CDR2 FQNEAQ (reference sequence). The CDR3 covers 15 residues. With 8 bases removed from V and 7 bases from J, the gap between germline ends came to 24 bases. CDR3 sequence: CASGPTSSRGGEQYF. DNA of the CDR3: TGTGCCAGCGGCCCGACTAGTTCCAGAGGAGGGGAGCAGTACTTC.

The genes are TRBV9 and TRBJ2-1, with 7 nucleotides matching TRBD1. Germline lookup yields CDR1 SGDLS and CDR2 YYNGEE. Trimming cost V 0 bases and J 4 bases; bases outside gene matches: 4. The CDR3 has 15 residues. The CDR3 DNA reads TGTGCCAGCAGCGTAGCCCCGGACAGGTACAATGAGCAGTTCTTC. The encoded protein is CASSVAPDRYNEQFF.

Points on this clonotype: Relative to the germline gene, one junction end is altered; a read error may explain this. The gene calls are TRBV5-1 and TRBJ2-6; D is unclear. The germline CDR1 and CDR2 sequences are SGHRS and YFSETQ. There are 15 residues in the CDR3. The CDR3 DNA reads as TGTGCCAGCAGTCCCACAGCCTCTGGGGCCAACGTCCTGACTTTC. Translating it yields CASSPTASGANVLTF.

The sample holds a few counts of this clonotype. The J gene is TRBJ2-7, the V gene TRBV20-1; 12 bases are shared with TRBD2. Trimming at V came to 3 bases and at J to 4 bases, leaving 13 bases not matched to a gene. Germline CDR1 and CDR2: DFQATT and SNEGSKA (reference sequence). This CDR3 contains 17 residues. The CDR3: CSARKTSGGEVGYEQYF. The DNA of the CDR3 is TGCAGTGCTAGGAAGACTAGCGGGGGAGAGGTCGGTTACGAGCAGTACTTC.